A selection of T cell receptor beta chains follows, all from one sample in a study of shared clonotypes between healthy human individuals. Measured with immunoSEQ multiplex PCR; TCRdb has only the in-frame clones, and not every one. The profile covers roughly 2.4 million clones, with approximately 95% appearing a single time and around 0.13% taken by the ten largest. Sequencing was carried out using naive CD4+ T cells sorted from blood. Receptors were obtained from a man between 18 and 29 years old in good health. CDR3s include the opening cysteine and the closing phenylalanine or tryptophan. The order of the fields is CDR3 DNA, CDR3 protein, D gene, V gene, J gene, clone size. The D gene is left open where the match is weak. Some rows have no size entry. The others give once, few or many, or a class for an expanded clone.

TGTGCCAGCAGCCCAAATAACTATGGCTACACCTTC	CASSPNNYGYTF	-	TRBV11-2	TRBJ1-2	-
TGTGCCAGTAGCTCCGACAGGGCTGGAAACACCATATATTTT	CASSSDRAGNTIYF	TRBD1	TRBV19	TRBJ1-3	-
TGCGCCAGCAGCTCAGCCCCTAGCGGACTCTCTGGAAACACCATATATTTT	CASSSAPSGLSGNTIYF	-	TRBV5-1	TRBJ1-3	once
TGCGCCAGCAGCCTACTCGATACCGAGCAGTACTTC	CASSLLDTEQYF	-	TRBV5-1	TRBJ2-7	-
TGCGCCAGCAGCTCGCGACTCGCTGAGCCCACTAATGAAAAACTGTTTTTT	CASSSRLAEPTNEKLFF	-	TRBV4-1	TRBJ1-4	-
TGCGCCAGCAGCCAAGGGACCGTGAACACTGAAGCTTTCTTT	CASSQGTVNTEAFF	-	TRBV4-1	TRBJ1-1	-
TGCGCCAGCAGCTTGAGTACAGATACGCAGTATTTT	CASSLSTDTQYF	-	TRBV5-1	TRBJ2-3	-
TGTGCCAGCAGCTTGGCGGCAGTCGGCGGCTACGAGCAGTACTTC	CASSLAAVGGYEQYF	-	TRBV7-9	TRBJ2-7	-
TGTGCCAGCAGTGAAGGTGGGCTAGCGGGGGGAAGCCCCGGGGAGCTGTTTTTT	CASSEGGLAGGSPGELFF	TRBD2	TRBV6-1	TRBJ2-2	-
TGCGCCAGCAGCCTGGGGGGGGATCAGCCCCAGCATTTT	CASSLGGDQPQHF	-	TRBV5-1	TRBJ1-5	-
TGTGCCTGTCTCTCCGTGGACCAAGAGACCCAGTACTTC	CACLSVDQETQYF	-	TRBV30	TRBJ2-5	-
TGTGCCAGCGAAAATTCGAACACCGGGGAGCTGTTTTTT	CASENSNTGELFF	-	TRBV6-4	TRBJ2-2	-
TGTGCCACCAGGGACGGCAGTCAAGGGGTGGATACGCAGTATTTT	CATRDGSQGVDTQYF	-	TRBV19	TRBJ2-3	-
TGTGCCAGCAGCGCAACCGGGACAAACACAGATACGCAGTATTTT	CASSATGTNTDTQYF	-	TRBV9	TRBJ2-3	-
TGCAGCGTTGAAGAAGGGGCTAGCGAGCAGTTCTTC	CSVEEGASEQFF	-	TRBV29-1	TRBJ2-1	-
TGCGCCAGCAGCTTGGATGCGCAAAAATCCTACAATGAGCAGTTCTTC	CASSLDAQKSYNEQFF	-	TRBV5-1	TRBJ2-1	-
TGTGCCAGCAGACCACAGGGTCCCGGGGAGCTGTTTTTT	CASRPQGPGELFF	-	TRBV2	TRBJ2-2	-
TGCGCCAGCAGCTTTTCAGGGGGCGCGTATGAGACCCAGTACTTC	CASSFSGGAYETQYF	TRBD1	TRBV5-1	TRBJ2-5	-
TGCGCCAGCAGCTTGGCCAGGACGGAAGAAGCTTTCTTT	CASSLARTEEAFF	-	TRBV5-1	TRBJ1-1	-
TGCGCCAGCAGCCGCCTTCCGGGGTATGAGCAGTTCTTC	CASSRLPGYEQFF	-	TRBV4-1	TRBJ2-1	-
TGCGCCAGCAGCTTACTGACAGAGTCCTACGAGCAGTACTTC	CASSLLTESYEQYF	-	TRBV5-1	TRBJ2-7	-
TGCGCCAGCAGCCAAGGAGACTCCCTGGGCTCCTACGAGCAGTACTTC	CASSQGDSLGSYEQYF	-	TRBV4-1	TRBJ2-7	-
TGTGCCAGCAGCCAAGATCCGGCAGGGGTAACAGATACGCAGTATTTT	CASSQDPAGVTDTQYF	-	TRBV4-2	TRBJ2-3	-
TGTGCCAGCAGGGACACCTATAATTCACCCCTCCACTTT	CASRDTYNSPLHF	-	TRBV27	TRBJ1-6	-
TGCGCCAGCAGCTTTTACAAAACCGGGACAGGGGGGTACGAGCAGTACTTC	CASSFYKTGTGGYEQYF	TRBD1	TRBV5-1	TRBJ2-7	-
TGTGCCAGCAGGCCCCAAGCCCTAGTCAATGAGCAGTTCTTC	CASRPQALVNEQFF	-	TRBV5-4	TRBJ2-1	-
TGCGCCAGCAGCCAACCTAGCGGGAGGACAGCGGATGAGCAGTTCTTC	CASSQPSGRTADEQFF	TRBD2	TRBV4-1	TRBJ2-1	once
TGTGCCAGCAGGTCCGACTCGACCAGCGCGGGCTACGAGCAGTACTTC	CASRSDSTSAGYEQYF	-	TRBV7-2	TRBJ2-7	-
TGTGCCAGCAGTTACTTTGACAGGACAGTAGGCTACACCTTC	CASSYFDRTVGYTF	-	TRBV6-6	TRBJ1-2	-
TGCGCCAGCAGCAGAAGGCCAGCGGTAGAGACCCAGTACTTC	CASSRRPAVETQYF	-	TRBV5-1	TRBJ2-5	-
TGTGCCAGCAGCTTAGAGAAGAGCGGCTACACCTTC	CASSLEKSGYTF	-	TRBV7-9	TRBJ1-2	-
TGTGCCAGCAGCTTAGAACAGGAAAATTGGGCAGATACGCAGTATTTT	CASSLEQENWADTQYF	-	TRBV13	TRBJ2-3	once
TGCGCCAGCAGCCAAGATCAGGGGGCGGACAGGGTAGGGGGCTACACCTTC	CASSQDQGADRVGGYTF	TRBD1	TRBV4-3	TRBJ1-2	-
TGCGCCAGCAGCCGGGACAGGAGCTCCTACGAGCAGTACTTC	CASSRDRSSYEQYF	TRBD1	TRBV5-1	TRBJ2-7	-
TGTGCCAGCACAATCTCGGGGCCCACTAATGAAAAACTGTTTTTT	CASTISGPTNEKLFF	-	TRBV28	TRBJ1-4	-
TGCAGCGTGGTGGACAGCCCCAATCAGCCCCAGCATTTT	CSVVDSPNQPQHF	-	TRBV29-1	TRBJ1-5	-
TGTGCCAGCAGAGTTATACAGGGGGCGTATCAGCCCCAGCATTTT	CASRVIQGAYQPQHF	TRBD1	TRBV7-3	TRBJ1-5	-
TGTGCCAGCACCGCACCGGGACGGTACATGAACACTGAAGCTTTCTTT	CASTAPGRYMNTEAFF	-	TRBV28	TRBJ1-1	-
TGTGCCATCACCCAGGGGGCCACCTACGAGCAGTACTTC	CAITQGATYEQYF	TRBD1	TRBV10-3	TRBJ2-7	-
TGTGCCAGCAGTCCATTGACAGTGCCCAATCAGCCCCAGCATTTT	CASSPLTVPNQPQHF	-	TRBV27	TRBJ1-5	-
TGTGCCAGCAGCTTACAGGGACCACAACCCGGGGAGCTGTTTTTT	CASSLQGPQPGELFF	-	TRBV5-6	TRBJ2-2	-
TGTGCCAGCAGTTACTACCGTACGGACAGGTTCTACGAGCAGTACTTC	CASSYYRTDRFYEQYF	TRBD1	TRBV6-6	TRBJ2-7	-
TGTGCCAGCAGTTACGACAGTCTGAACTATGGCTACACCTTC	CASSYDSLNYGYTF	-	TRBV6-5	TRBJ1-2	-
TGTGCCAGCAGCAGCAGGGACCGCACCTACGAGCAGTACTTC	CASSSRDRTYEQYF	-	TRBV7-9	TRBJ2-7	few
TGTGCCAGCAGCTTAGAGGCGGGAGGGGGCTTATACGAGCAGTACTTC	CASSLEAGGGLYEQYF	TRBD2	TRBV7-2	TRBJ2-7	once
TGTGCCAGCAGTGAAGCAAAGGGGAACTATGGCTACACCTTC	CASSEAKGNYGYTF	-	TRBV6-1	TRBJ1-2	once
TGTGCCAGTAGCGGACAGGGCCGCAATCAGCCCCAGCATTTT	CASSGQGRNQPQHF	TRBD1	TRBV19	TRBJ1-5	-
TGTGCCAGCAGCTTAGCAGCAGATTCCTACGAGCAGTACTTC	CASSLAADSYEQYF	-	TRBV11-2	TRBJ2-7	-
TGCGCCAGCAGCAGGGACAACCAAGAGACCCAGTACTTC	CASSRDNQETQYF	-	TRBV5-1	TRBJ2-5	-
TGTGCCAGCAGCGAAAACGGGGTGGGCAACAATGAGCAGTTCTTC	CASSENGVGNNEQFF	-	TRBV6-1	TRBJ2-1	-
TGTGCCAGTAGGGGATGGCAGGGTGGCCAGCCCCAGCATTTT	CASRGWQGGQPQHF	-	TRBV19	TRBJ1-5	-
TGTGCCAGCCATGACACAGGGGGTGGGGAGACCCAGTACTTC	CASHDTGGGETQYF	TRBD1	TRBV6-6	TRBJ2-5	-
TGTGCCAGCCGGAGGCTAGCGGGGTACGAGCAGTACTTC	CASRRLAGYEQYF	TRBD2	TRBV6-1	TRBJ2-7	-
TGTGCCAGCAGCTCGTTCAGCCCCCTTATAATTTCCTACGAGCAGTACTTC	CASSSFSPLIISYEQYF	-	TRBV11-2	TRBJ2-7	-
TGTGCCTGGAGCGAAGGCTCGGGACAGGGACACTTGGGCTATGGCTACACCTTC	CAWSEGSGQGHLGYGYTF	TRBD1	TRBV30	TRBJ1-2	-
TGCGCCAGCAGCCAGCGACAGGGGGGAGCCGGGGAGCTGTTTTTT	CASSQRQGGAGELFF	TRBD1	TRBV4-3	TRBJ2-2	-
TGTGCCAGCAGTGGGGGGGCCGGGACAGCCTCCTACGAGCAGTACTTC	CASSGGAGTASYEQYF	-	TRBV6-1	TRBJ2-7	-
TGTGCCAGCAGCTTAGGCCGGTTTGGCTCAGTACTAGCTTTCTTT	CASSLGRFGSVLAFF	-	TRBV7-8	TRBJ1-1	-
TGTGCCAGCACCCCGGAGGGCCTCGAGCAGTACTTC	CASTPEGLEQYF	-	TRBV28	TRBJ2-7	-
TGTGCCAGTGGGTACCAGGGTAGCACAGATACGCAGTATTTT	CASGYQGSTDTQYF	-	TRBV2	TRBJ2-3	-